This T cell receptor (beta chain) stems from a study of CD8+CD57+ T cells in acquired aplastic anemia. CDR1 is DFQATT and CDR2 is SNEGSKA in the germline V gene (reference sequence). This CDR3 spans 14 amino acids. V was pared by 3 bases and J by 7 bases, with 10 bases of the junction left unmatched. Comments on this clonotype: Antigen specificity is unknown.

Whole-study results and caveats: In CD8+ cells, Simpson's diversity showed no significant difference between patients and controls.

Patients chosen for sequencing had shown CD8+CD57+ cell expansion by flow cytometry. Everyone among the patients had severe acquired aplastic anemia. Researchers used genomic DNA as the template to profile TCR beta VDJ and CDR3. TCRdb reanalysed the reads using MiXCR and keeps one entry per CDR3 protein. The table records fewer than 200,000 distinct CDR3 sequences, 45% to 60% of them present only once. The sequence was obtained from a human donor with aplastic anemia. The gene calls are TRBV20-1 and TRBJ2-7, with 9 bases aligning to TRBD1. The sequenced material came from sorted CD4+, CD8+, or CD8+CD57+ T cells (not recorded which) from PBMCs. The CDR3: CSARPQGAIREQYF. The CDR3 nucleotides read TGCAGTGCTAGGCCACAGGGGGCTATAAGGGAGCAGTACTTC.